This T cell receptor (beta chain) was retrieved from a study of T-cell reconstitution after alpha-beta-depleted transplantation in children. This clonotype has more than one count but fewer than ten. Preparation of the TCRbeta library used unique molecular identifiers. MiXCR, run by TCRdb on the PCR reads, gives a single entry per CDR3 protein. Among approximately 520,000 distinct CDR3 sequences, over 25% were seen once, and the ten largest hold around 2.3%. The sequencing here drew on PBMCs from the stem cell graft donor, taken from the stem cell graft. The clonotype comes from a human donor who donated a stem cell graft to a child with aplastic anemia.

CDR3 in DNA: TGCGCCAGCAGCTTGGAACAGGGGGATTCACCCCTCCACTTT. It specifies CASSLEQGDSPLHF. The rearrangement uses TRBV5-1 and TRBJ1-6; the match to TRBD1 covers 8 bases. Per germline, CDR1 SGHRS and CDR2 YFSETQ. The CDR3 is 14 amino acids. V was clipped by 0 bases and J by 8 bases; unmatched bases: 1.